This T cell receptor beta chain was identified in a study of chemoradiotherapy in HPV16-positive cancers. Overall study context: Functional T-cell assays on two HPV16-positive patients' cells defined candidate HPV-specific clones and common TCR motifs. General study findings and limits: Candidate HPV-specific clones and E7-related TCR motifs grew in tumor during treatment. Only a couple of HPV16-positive patients supplied the functional HPV-specificity definition.

Libraries were prepared by immunoSEQ multiplex PCR; TCRdb keeps only in-frame clonotypes and omits some of them. The data hold tens of thousands of clones, with about 88% observed a single time. About this clone: Its antigen is unknown.

Trimming pared 3 bases from V and 4 bases from J, leaving 12 bases between. This CDR3 region has 14 residues. CDR1 and CDR2 from the germline V gene are MDHEN and SYDVKM. This sequence joins TRBV28 and TRBJ2-5; D uncertain. The source of this sequence is a human donor with HPV-associated anogenital cancer. The starting material was blood, obtained from a patient who underwent chemoradiotherapy. CDR3 bases: TGTGCCAGCAGTTTCGTGAGTGGTGGAGAGACCCAGTACTTC. This gives the protein CASSFVSGGETQYF.